This T cell receptor beta chain was observed in a study of tumor T cells in aggressive B-cell lymphoma. The germline gives CDR1 SEHNR, CDR2 FQNEAQ (reference sequence). The CDR3 contains 14 residues. This table comes from immunoSEQ multiplex PCR, and its TCRdb copy is limited to in-frame clones, with some not included. The sample carries some 3,500 clones, around nine tenths recorded once. The sequence was collected from an adult with diffuse large B cell lymphoma. The sequenced sample consisted of tumor tissue. This chain joins TRBV7-9 and TRBJ2-5, with TRBD1 as a possible D gene (5 bases). The J call may be in error: the DNA end matches TRBJ2-7 better. The CDR3 region is CASLPLSRAYEQYF. CDR3 nucleotide sequence: TGTGCCAGCTTACCTTTGAGCAGGGCCTACGAGCAGTACTTC.